The sequence of this T cell receptor (beta chain) was determined in a study of T cell responses to AZD1222 COVID-19 vaccine. The study, taken as a whole, reports: Breadth and depth of Spike-specific TCRs rose after two AZD1222 doses.

V shed 1 base and J shed 7 bases, with 8 bases lying between them. This CDR3 is built from 12 residues. CDR1 is LNHDA, CDR2 SQIVND, per germline (reference sequence). On this clone itself: Antigen specificity is unknown.

Sequenced by immunoSEQ multiplex PCR; TCRdb stores in-frame clones only, minus some. The repertoire holds approximately 82,000 clones, with 90% as singletons. The V and J genes are TRBV19 and TRBJ2-7; D remains unclear. This receptor was obtained from an adult in good health. The material sequenced was peripheral blood, taken on day 0 of AZD1222 vaccination. The CDR3 DNA sequence: TGTGCCAGTAGTATAGGTACGAGGGAGCAGTACTTC. As protein: CASSIGTREQYF.